This TCR beta chain was captured by sequencing in a study of blood T cell repertoires in COVID-19 (dated by TCRdb to about 2020). About the study as a whole: The collaborator samples originated in the United States, Italy and Spain and spanned the acute and convalescent phases of COVID-19. Where HLA class I and class II types were available, the types were taken from metadata supplied by the sample provider, not from assay-based typing. The repertoires were made available in a free public database intended to serve as a resource for research on the immune response to SARS-CoV-2. A de-identified subject ID, COVID-19 status, age in years and sex were almost always included in the sample metadata. Subjects who had been exposed to COVID-19, were actively infected with it, or had recovered from it provided the deeply sampled blood TCRbeta repertoires that made up the dataset. The material from the prospective study consisted of cDNA or gDNA derived from T cells, B-cell-depleted T cells, or PBMCs. Samples were obtained from the ongoing ImmuneRACE study (first 160 participants) and from some 1,300 subjects provided by 6 global collaborators. The paper's findings and limits, for the study overall: The amount of clinical and demographic metadata varied by source and participant and was provided uncurated.

TCRbeta CDR3 regions were amplified from genomic DNA using the immunoSEQ Assay, a bias-controlled multiplex PCR. The study's own analysis went as follows. The number of nucleated cells in each sample was estimated from the amplification of reference gene primers within the assay. To quantify the absolute abundance of each unique TCRbeta CDR3 rearrangement, sequence reads were collapsed and filtered. Productive Simpson clonality was computed per sample as the square root of Simpson's diversity index over productive rearrangements. TCRdb took over this immuneACCESS table, retaining in-frame rearrangements with V and J assigned. Such tables are incomplete; in checked studies, under half of the missing clones stem from an unresolved V gene, and the remainder is unexplained. V and J calls and clone size are copied from that table; D and trimming were computed from the DNA. The sample includes more than 350,000 clones, with about 90% observed a single time. The ten biggest clones cover roughly a tenth of the sample.

From its cysteine to its phenylalanine, the CDR3 spans 13 amino acids. The entry retains the CDR3 DNA only, 39 bases that are in frame from base 1. Looking up the germline V gene (reference sequence) yields CDR1 GTSNPN and CDR2 SVGIG. V and J are trimmed by 4 bases and 6 bases, and the gene matches miss 4 bases of the junction. One collaborating source in Seattle enrolled patients during active infection and followed them longitudinally through the course of disease. The collaborating institutions used their own protocols to collect whole blood in K2EDTA tubes. For TCRbeta analysis, collaborators shipped samples in one of three forms: frozen whole blood, isolated PBMCs, or DNA extracted from either of those sample types. Regarding this clone: Its antigen is still unknown. No clone much larger than this one lies a single base away; base qualities are absent.

The sequenced material came from peripheral blood. This receptor was identified in a woman in her twenties or thirties with COVID-19, enrolled during active disease. The rearranged chain carries TRBV30 and TRBJ1-4, and 8 junctional nucleotides match TRBD1. The DNA sequence reads TGTGCCTGGACCAGGGGGCTGGATGAAAAACTGTTTTTT. Translated, this gives CAWTRGLDEKLFF.